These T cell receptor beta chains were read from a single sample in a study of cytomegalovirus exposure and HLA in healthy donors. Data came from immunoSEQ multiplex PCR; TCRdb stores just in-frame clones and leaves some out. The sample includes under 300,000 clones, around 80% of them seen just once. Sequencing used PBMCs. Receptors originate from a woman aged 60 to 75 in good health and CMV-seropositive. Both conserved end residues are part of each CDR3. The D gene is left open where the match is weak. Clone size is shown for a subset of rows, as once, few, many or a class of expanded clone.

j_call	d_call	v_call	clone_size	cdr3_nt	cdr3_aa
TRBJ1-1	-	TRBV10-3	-	TGTGCCATCAGGAAAGACAGAGAGAACACTGAAGCTTTCTTT	CAIRKDRENTEAFF
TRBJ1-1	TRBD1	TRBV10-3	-	TGTGCCATCACAGGTGGGGGACAGGGGAACACTGAAGCCTTCTTT	CAITGGGQGNTEAFF
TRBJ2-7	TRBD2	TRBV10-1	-	TGCGCCAGCAGCCCGGCGGGGGGGAATTCCTACGAGCAGTACTTC	CASSPAGGNSYEQYF
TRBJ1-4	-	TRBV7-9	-	TGTGCCAGCAGCTTACCGGACAGAGCTAATGAAAAACTGTTTTTT	CASSLPDRANEKLFF
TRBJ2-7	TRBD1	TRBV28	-	TGTGCCAGCAGTCTAGGGGGACAGGGGACCTACGAGCAGTACTTC	CASSLGGQGTYEQYF
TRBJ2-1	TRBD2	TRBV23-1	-	TGCGCCAGCAGCCAAAAGAGAACCCGGGACAGGACTAGCGGGAGGACGAATGAGCAGTTCTTC	CASSQKRTRDRTSGRTNEQFF
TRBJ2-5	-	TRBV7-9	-	TGTGCCAGCAGTCATGCTAGTGAGGAGACCCAGTACTTC	CASSHASEETQYF
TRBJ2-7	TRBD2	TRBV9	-	TGTGCCAGCAGCGTAAGCGGGGCGAATCCCTACGAGCAGTACTTC	CASSVSGANPYEQYF
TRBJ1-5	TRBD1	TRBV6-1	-	TGTGCCAGCAGTGATTTCCCAGGACAGGTAGTCAATCAGCCCCAGCATTTT	CASSDFPGQVVNQPQHF
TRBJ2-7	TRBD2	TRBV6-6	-	TGTGCCAGCAGTTACGGGGGGGTAAACGAGCAGTACTTC	CASSYGGVNEQYF
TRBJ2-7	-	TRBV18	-	TGTGCCAGCTCCCCCGGGTCCTACGAGCAGTACTTC	CASSPGSYEQYF
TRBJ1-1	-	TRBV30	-	TGTGCCTCCATCAACACTGAAGCTTTCTTT	CASINTEAFF
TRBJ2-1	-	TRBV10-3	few	TGTGCCATCGGCCGGGACTACAATGAGCAGTTCTTC	CAIGRDYNEQFF
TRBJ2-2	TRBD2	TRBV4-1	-	TGCGCCAGCAGGTCGCCGGGACTAGCGGGAGTGGGCGGGGAGCTGTTTTTT	CASRSPGLAGVGGELFF
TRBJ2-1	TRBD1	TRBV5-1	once	TGCGCCAGCAGCCCAAACCCGACAGGGGGCATTGAGCAGTTCTTC	CASSPNPTGGIEQFF
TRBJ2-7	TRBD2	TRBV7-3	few	TGTGCCAGCAGTCTTACTAGCGATACCTACGAGCAGTACTTC	CASSLTSDTYEQYF
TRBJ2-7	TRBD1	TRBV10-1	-	TGCGCCAGCAGTGACGGGACAGGGGTCTACGAGCAGTACTTC	CASSDGTGVYEQYF
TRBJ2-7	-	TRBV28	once	TGTGCCAGCAGTTTACAACCTAAGGGGGACGAGCAGTACTTC	CASSLQPKGDEQYF
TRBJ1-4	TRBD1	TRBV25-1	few	TGTGCCAGCAGTGAGCCGGGACAGTTTAATGAAAAACTGTTTTTT	CASSEPGQFNEKLFF
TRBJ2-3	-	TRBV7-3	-	TGTGCCAGCAGCCCCCGACAAGTACGGACAGATACGCAGTATTTT	CASSPRQVRTDTQYF
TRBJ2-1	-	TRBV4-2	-	TGTGCCAGCAGCCAAGAGGGCGGGATCTCCTACAATGAGCAGTTCTTC	CASSQEGGISYNEQFF
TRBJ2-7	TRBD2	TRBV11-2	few	TGTGCCAGCAGCTTAATAGCGGGAGGGCCCTACGAGCAGTACTTC	CASSLIAGGPYEQYF
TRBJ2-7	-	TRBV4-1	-	TGCGCCAGCAGCCAAGATTTCAGCCGCGGGCAGTACTTC	CASSQDFSRGQYF
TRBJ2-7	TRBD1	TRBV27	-	TGTGCCAGCAGTCACCGGGACAGGGTGTACGAGCAGTACTTC	CASSHRDRVYEQYF
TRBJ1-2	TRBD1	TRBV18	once	TGTGCCAGCTCACCGTTTACCGGGACAGGGGGTTACAGATTCTATGGCTACACCTTC	CASSPFTGTGGYRFYGYTF
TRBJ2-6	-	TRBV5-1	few	TGCGCCAGCAGCTTGGTAGGCGGCTCTGGGGCCAACGTCCTGACTTTC	CASSLVGGSGANVLTF
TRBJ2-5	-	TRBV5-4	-	TGTGCCAGCAGCTTGTCTGCAGGACGGGAGCAGTACTTC	CASSLSAGREQYF
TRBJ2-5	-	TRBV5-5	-	TGTGCCAGCAGGTTGGGCACGATGCAGGGAGAGACCCAGTACTTC	CASRLGTMQGETQYF
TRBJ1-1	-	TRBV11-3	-	TGTGCCAGCAGCCTCCAGTCGACAACTGAAGCTTTCTTT	CASSLQSTTEAFF
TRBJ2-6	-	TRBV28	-	TGTGCCAGCAGTCCTCAGGGAATTGGGGCCAACGTCCTGACTTTC	CASSPQGIGANVLTF
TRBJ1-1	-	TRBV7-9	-	TGTGCCAGCAGCCGAGGGGGCACTGAAGCTTTCTTT	CASSRGGTEAFF
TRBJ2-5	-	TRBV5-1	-	TGCGCCAGCAGCTTACAGGGTTTTGAAGAGACCCAGTACTTC	CASSLQGFEETQYF
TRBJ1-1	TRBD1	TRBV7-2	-	TGTGCCAGCAGCTTACAGGGGGTTGGCACTGAAGCTTTCTTT	CASSLQGVGTEAFF
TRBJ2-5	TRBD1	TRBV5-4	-	TGTGCCAGCAGCTCGACAGGGTCGCCGGGAAAGACCCAGTACTTC	CASSSTGSPGKTQYF
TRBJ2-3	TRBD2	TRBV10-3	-	TGTGCCATCAGTGAAAGAGCGGGAGCCCCAGATACGCAGTATTTT	CAISERAGAPDTQYF
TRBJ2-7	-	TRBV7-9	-	TGTGCCAGCAGCTCCGAGCTAGGTGAGAATTACGAGCAGTACTTC	CASSSELGENYEQYF
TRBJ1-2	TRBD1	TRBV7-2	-	TGTGCCAGCAGCCAGCTCCCGGGACAGGGCTACTATGGCTACACCTTC	CASSQLPGQGYYGYTF
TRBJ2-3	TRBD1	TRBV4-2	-	TGTGCCAGCAGCCTAGGGACAGGTGTCACAGATACGCAGTATTTT	CASSLGTGVTDTQYF
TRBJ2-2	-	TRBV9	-	TGTGCCAGCAGCCCTCAGACAGGCACCGGGGAGCTGTTTTTT	CASSPQTGTGELFF
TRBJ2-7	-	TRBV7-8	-	TGTGCCAGCAGCTTCAGGGTTGGTTCCTACGAGCAGTACTTC	CASSFRVGSYEQYF
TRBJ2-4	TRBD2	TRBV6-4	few	TGTGCCACTCTAACTAGCGGGAGGGCAGCCAAAAACATTCAGTACTTC	CATLTSGRAAKNIQYF
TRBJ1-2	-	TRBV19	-	TGTGCCAGTAGTATCTTTGACAGGCCTGACTATGGCTACACCTTC	CASSIFDRPDYGYTF
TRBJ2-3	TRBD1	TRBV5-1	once	TGCGCCAGCAGCGAGGACAGGGCACATACGCAGTATTTT	CASSEDRAHTQYF
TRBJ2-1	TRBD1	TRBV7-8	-	TGTGCCAGCAGCCCTTCCTGGGACAGTTTATATAATGAGCAGTTCTTC	CASSPSWDSLYNEQFF
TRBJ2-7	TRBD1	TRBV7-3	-	TGTGCCAGCAGCTTAGGGGGACAGCTCTACGAGCAGTACTTC	CASSLGGQLYEQYF
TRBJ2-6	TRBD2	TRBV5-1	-	TGCGCCAGCAGCTTGCCAGGGACTAGCGGGAGCAACGTCCTGACTTTC	CASSLPGTSGSNVLTF
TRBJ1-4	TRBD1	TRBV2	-	TGTGCCAGCAGTGACAGACAGGGTATTGAAAAACTGTTTTTT	CASSDRQGIEKLFF
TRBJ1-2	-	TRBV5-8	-	TGTGCCAGCAGCCTGGGGACATCCATCTATGGCTACACCTTC	CASSLGTSIYGYTF